The 31 T cell receptor beta chains below all came from one sample that was sequenced in a study of control samples from healthy donors and cancer patients. This table comes from immunoSEQ multiplex PCR, and its TCRdb copy is limited to in-frame clones, with some not included. The data show 90,000 to 100,000 clones, approximately 90% seen once. Sequencing was performed on blood. All receptors derive from a woman in her 70s in good health.

As concerns this clone: The sample contains more than one DNA sequence encoding this CDR3. V usage is TRBV7-2 and J usage is TRBJ2-2, with D perhaps TRBD1 (5 bases). Germline values: CDR1 SGHTA, CDR2 FQGNSA. Trimming stripped 0 bases from V and 5 bases from J, with 16 bases between. The CDR3 is made up of 17 amino acids. The CDR3 spells CASSLALQGKATGELFF. The CDR3 DNA sequence: TGTGCCAGCAGCTTAGCGTTGCAGGGAAAAGCTACCGGGGAGCTGTTTTTT.

This sequence joins TRBV2 and TRBJ2-5; perhaps TRBD2 as D (6 bases). Trimming left V 7 bases short and J 5 bases short, with 17 bases between. This CDR3 is built from 14 residues. CDR1 SNHLY and CDR2 FYNNEI come from the germline V gene. CDR3 region: CASIPAGRVETQYF. The CDR3 DNA is TGTGCCAGCATTCCCGCGGGACGGGTGGAGACCCAGTACTTC.

This sequence joins TRBV28 and TRBJ1-1; D remains ambiguous. From germline, CDR1 is MDHEN and CDR2 SYDVKM. The CDR3 extends over 11 amino acids. Trimming removed 4 bases from V and 3 bases from J, with 3 bases in between. CDR3 residues: CASSSHTEAFF. CDR3 nucleotide sequence: TGTGCCAGCAGTTCGCACACTGAAGCTTTCTTT.

This chain links TRBV7-9 with TRBJ2-2, with 9 bases lining up with TRBD1. V was pared by 8 bases and J by 4 bases, with 8 bases of the junction left unmatched. Germline assignment: CDR1 SEHNR and CDR2 FQNEAQ (reference sequence). This CDR3 contains 15 residues. The CDR3 DNA follows: TGTGCCAGCGCTCCGAGACAGGGGGTCACCGGGGAGCTGTTTTTT. Translation: CASAPRQGVTGELFF.

The chain employs TRBV3-1 (or the pseudogene TRBV3-2) and TRBJ1-2; TRBD1 matches 7 bases. The CDR3 spans 17 residues. Per germline, CDR1 LGHDT and CDR2 YNNKEL (reference sequence). The ends lost 4 bases at V and 4 bases at J; junction bases unmatched: 15. The CDR3 here is CASSPGAGQGVGYGYTF. The CDR3 DNA is TGTGCCAGCAGCCCCGGGGCCGGCCAGGGGGTGGGCTATGGCTACACCTTC.

The chain couples TRBV6-1 to TRBJ1-1; D ambiguous. V was clipped by 0 bases and J by 1 base, with 9 bases between them. CDR1 MNHNS and CDR2 SASEGT come from the germline V gene. This CDR3 has 15 amino acids. CDR3 in amino acids: CASSEAWGWNTEAFF. Written as DNA, the CDR3 is TGTGCCAGCAGTGAAGCGTGGGGATGGAACACTGAAGCTTTCTTT.

The chain has TRBV5-1 and TRBJ1-6, with a weak D call TRBD1 (6 bases). Germline CDR1 reads SGHRS; CDR2 reads YFSETQ. Trimming took off 4 bases at V and 6 bases at J, with 14 bases between the two ends. The CDR3 has 15 residues. CDR3 bases: TGCGCCAGCAGCCCTCGGGACACCCTTAATTCACCCCTCCACTTT. This encodes CASSPRDTLNSPLHF.

J is TRBJ1-3 and V is TRBV7-2; D gene ambiguous. CDR3 size: 15 residues. The germline V and J ends were trimmed by 4 bases and 0 bases, with 10 bases remaining between them. CDR1 is SGHTA, CDR2 FQGNSA, per germline. The CDR3 nucleotides are TGTGCCAGCAGCTACCAACACGACTCTGGAAACACCATATATTTT. Amino acids: CASSYQHDSGNTIYF.

This clone was found once. CDR3 in amino acids: CASSDSSGPKSEAFF. The CDR3 bases are TGTGCCAGCAGTGATTCCTCAGGTCCAAAGTCTGAAGCTTTCTTT. This chain links TRBV25-1 with TRBJ1-1; D unresolved. V was trimmed by 3 bases and J by 6 bases, leaving 17 bases between them. From germline, CDR1 is MGHDK and CDR2 SYGVNS. CDR3 length equals 15 residues.

This clone was observed a single time. This chain joins TRBV6-6 and TRBJ2-2; D is uncertain. The length of the CDR3 is 13 residues. The V gene lost 8 bases and the J gene lost 6 bases, with 13 bases spanning the gap. Germline CDR1 MNHNY, CDR2 SVGAGI (reference sequence). As DNA, the CDR3 is TGTGCCAGCTGCACCTCTGACGCCGGGGAGCTGTTTTTT. Its translation: CASCTSDAGELFF.

The chain has TRBV5-1 and TRBJ2-7; 15 positions agree with TRBD2. The germline CDR1 and CDR2 sequences are SGHRS and YFSETQ. There are 18 residues in the CDR3. V shed 3 bases and J 1 base; nucleotides not matched to a gene: 8. The CDR3 region has the DNA TGCGCCAGCAGCTGGACTAGCGGGAGGGCATTAAGGTCCTACGAGCAGTACTTC. Its translation is CASSWTSGRALRSYEQYF.

The rearrangement joins TRBV9 to TRBJ2-3; D tentatively reads TRBD1 or TRBD2 (5 bases each). Germline CDR1 SGDLS, CDR2 YYNGEE. The V end lost 5 bases, the J end lost 2 bases, and 12 bases lay between the germline ends. This CDR3 has 14 amino acids. The DNA of the CDR3 is TGTGCCAGCAGTCGTGTCGGGACCACAGATACGCAGTATTTT. Protein product: CASSRVGTTDTQYF.

The gene calls are TRBV19 and TRBJ1-1, with 10 bases lining up with TRBD1. Losses at the gene ends were 9 bases for V and 5 bases for J; bases not matched to a gene: 9. Germline V gene data show CDR1 as LNHDA and CDR2 as SQIVND (reference sequence). This CDR3 is built from 14 residues. CDR3 sequence (DNA): TGTGCCAGCTATCCGACAGGGGGCTGGACTGAAGCTTTCTTT. Protein product: CASYPTGGWTEAFF.

The chain has TRBV9 and TRBJ1-3, with a possible D match to TRBD1 (5 bases). The CDR3 is made up of 15 amino acids. V was clipped by 3 bases and J by 0 bases, with 10 bases between them. CDR1 and CDR2 from the germline V gene are SGDLS and YYNGEE. CDR3 nucleotide sequence: TGTGCCAGCAGCGCGACAGTTAACTCTGGAAACACCATATATTTT. Residues: CASSATVNSGNTIYF. Complete variable domain (other parts from reference TRBV9 and TRBJ1-3): DSGVTQTPKHLITATGQRVTLRCSPRSGDLSVYWYQQSLDQGLQFLIQYYNGEERAKGNILERFSAQQFPDLHSELNLSSLELGDSALYFCASSATVNSGNTIYFGEGSWLTVV.

The chain combines TRBV30 with TRBJ1-4; D is perhaps TRBD1 (6 bases). CDR1 and CDR2 from the germline V gene are GTSNPN and SVGIG (reference sequence). The length of the CDR3 is 14 residues. Trimming took 0 bases from V and 2 from J, leaving 7 bases between them. The CDR3 sequence is CAWSVGGTNEKLFF. CDR3 bases: TGTGCCTGGAGTGTGGGGGGCACTAATGAAAAACTGTTTTTT.

V and J are TRBV7-8 and TRBJ1-3, with TRBD1 as a possible D gene (5 bases). The CDR3 is 15 amino acids. Germline V gene sequence: CDR1 SGHVS, CDR2 FQNEAQ. Trimming removed 1 base from V and 2 bases from J, with 9 bases in between. The CDR3 here is CASSLGGGAGNTIYF. DNA of the CDR3: TGTGCCAGCAGCTTAGGGGGAGGGGCTGGAAACACCATATATTTT.

V is TRBV24-1 and J is TRBJ1-2; D ambiguous. The CDR3 has 14 residues. Germline values: CDR1 KGHDR, CDR2 SFDVKD. Trimming shortened V by 3 bases and J by 3 bases, and 10 bases separated the two germline ends. CDR3 region: CATSDPSRDYGYTF. CDR3 in DNA: TGTGCCACCAGTGATCCATCACGAGACTATGGCTACACCTTC.

V and J are TRBV10-2 and TRBJ2-5, with a possible D match to TRBD2 (6 bases). The CDR3 runs to 13 residues. Trimming removed 7 bases at V and 5 bases at J, with 14 bases between. Germline V gives CDR1 WSHSY, CDR2 SAAADI. CDR3 coding DNA: TGCGCCAGCACTTTTCCAGGGAGGGAGACCCAGTACTTC. Its translation is CASTFPGRETQYF.

J is TRBJ2-7 and V is TRBV11-2; D uncertain. Germline V lookup: CDR1 SGHAT, CDR2 FQNNGV. This CDR3 spans 14 amino acids. V was trimmed by 5 bases and J by 1 base, leaving 12 bases between them. Here the CDR3 reads CASSQGRVSYEQYF. In DNA form, the CDR3 reads TGTGCCAGCAGCCAAGGCCGGGTTTCCTACGAGCAGTACTTC.

The CDR3 region is CASSLEIAGGNEQFF. DNA of the CDR3: TGTGCCAGCAGCTTGGAGATAGCGGGGGGGAATGAGCAGTTCTTC. This rearrangement joins TRBV5-4 to TRBJ2-1; 11 bases are a match to TRBD2. With 0 bases clipped from V and 7 bases from J, the junction kept 3 bases outside the gene matches. Looked up from germline, CDR1 is SGHNT and CDR2 is YYREEE (reference sequence). The CDR3 extends over 15 amino acids.

This chain joins TRBV18 and TRBJ1-1; 7 bases match TRBD1. Germline V gene lookup returns CDR1 KGHSH and CDR2 LQKENI. Trimming cost V 2 bases and J 4 bases; bases outside gene matches: 7. The CDR3 is 15 amino acids. CDR3 sequence reads: CASSPGQGVGTEAFF. The CDR3 DNA reads TGTGCCAGCTCACCAGGGCAGGGGGTCGGCACTGAAGCTTTCTTT.

As to this clone: Other nucleotide sequences in the sample specify the same CDR3. CDR3 in DNA: TGTGCCAGCTCACCGACAGGGGATGGCTACACCTTC. Encoded protein: CASSPTGDGYTF. V usage is TRBV18 and J usage is TRBJ1-2; 8 bases align to TRBD1. CDR1 is KGHSH and CDR2 is LQKENI in the germline V gene. The V segment lost 3 bases and the J segment 6 bases; nucleotides outside the gene matches: 0. This CDR3 is 12 amino acids long.

V gene TRBV9 combines with J gene TRBJ1-5, with 7 bases that match TRBD1. Germline V gene data show CDR1 as SGDLS and CDR2 as YYNGEE. V was clipped by 4 bases and J by 7 bases; unmatched bases: 8. The CDR3 totals 14 residues. The CDR3 DNA reads as TGTGCCAGCAGCCGAGCCCAGGGGGACCAGCCCCAGCATTTT. Translation: CASSRAQGDQPQHF. Combining the CDR3 with reference TRBV9 and TRBJ1-5 gives the whole variable domain DSGVTQTPKHLITATGQRVTLRCSPRSGDLSVYWYQQSLDQGLQFLIQYYNGEERAKGNILERFSAQQFPDLHSELNLSSLELGDSALYFCASSRAQGDQPQHFGDGTRLSIL.

This clone was observed a few times. The same CDR3 can be traced to other DNA sequences in this sample. This chain links TRBV29-1 with TRBJ1-1; unclear D gene. The CDR3 totals 10 residues. Trimming took off 6 bases at V and 1 base at J, with 3 bases between the two ends. Per the germline V gene, CDR1 is SQVTM and CDR2 is ANQGSEA. DNA for the CDR3: TGCAGCGTCCGGAACACTGAAGCTTTCTTT. Translated: CSVRNTEAFF.

V is TRBV7-9 and J is TRBJ2-3; the match to TRBD2 covers 11 bases. Trimming removed 5 bases from V and 0 bases from J; junction bases left unmatched: 10. From germline, CDR1 is SEHNR and CDR2 FQNEAQ (reference sequence). CDR3 length: 18 amino acids. CDR3 DNA sequence: TGTGCCAGCAGCCCGCGGGCTAGCGGGGGGCTAAGCACAGATACGCAGTATTTT. This encodes CASSPRASGGLSTDTQYF.

The chain combines TRBV21-1 with TRBJ2-4; the table's D gene call, TRBD1, was not cross checked with the DNA. TRBV21-1 is a listed pseudogene. The CDR3 has 15 residues. The CDR3 protein is CASSKYRGRVDIQYF. The CDR3 bases are TGTGCCAGCAGCAAGTACAGGGGACGTGTAGACATTCAGTACTTC.

This clone came up once. V and J are TRBV19 and TRBJ1-2; 8 bases line up with TRBD1. With V trimmed by 5 bases and J by 1 base, 9 bases remained unmatched. There are 16 residues in the CDR3. CDR1 and CDR2 from the germline V gene are LNHDA and SQIVND (reference sequence). CDR3 residues: CASSLADRGDNYGYTF. The CDR3 DNA follows: TGTGCCAGTAGTCTTGCCGACAGGGGCGATAACTATGGCTACACCTTC.

The chain links TRBV5-1 to TRBJ1-6, with D hard to call. The germline CDR1 and CDR2 sequences are SGHRS and YFSETQ. V was pared by 4 bases and J by 8 bases, with 13 bases between. This CDR3 contains 14 residues. For the CDR3, the DNA is TGCGCCAGCAGCCGTGGGCAGTCCGATTCACCCCTCCACTTT. Residues: CASSRGQSDSPLHF.

The CDR3 is CASSQVLAGGEYF. CDR3 sequence (DNA): TGTGCCAGCAGCCAAGTTCTAGCGGGAGGAGAGTACTTC. This chain links TRBV3-1 (or the pseudogene TRBV3-2) with TRBJ2-4; 11 nucleotides align to TRBD2. The CDR3 loop spans 13 amino acids. Germline V gives CDR1 LGHDT, CDR2 YNNKEL (reference sequence). The J segment lost 14 bases and the V segment lost 1 base, leaving 4 bases of the junction unmatched.

This clone was observed a single time. The V call is TRBV7-2, the J call TRBJ1-2, with 11 positions matching TRBD1. There are 17 residues in the CDR3. Trimming at V came to 3 bases and at J to 6 bases, leaving 12 bases not matched to a gene. Germline CDR1 is SGHTA and CDR2 is FQGNSA. The CDR3 sequence is CASSLDGTGGMGDGYTF. The CDR3 bases are TGTGCCAGCAGCTTGGATGGGACAGGGGGAATGGGGGATGGCTACACCTTC. Together with reference TRBV7-2 and TRBJ1-2, the CDR3 gives the full variable domain: GAGVSQSPSNKVTEKGKDVELRCDPISGHTALYWYRQSLGQGLEFLIYFQGNSAPDKSGLPSDRFSAERTGGSVSTLTIQRTQQEDSAVYLCASSLDGTGGMGDGYTFGSGTRLTVV.

The V and J genes are TRBV3-1 (or the pseudogene TRBV3-2) and TRBJ1-4; a weak D match, TRBD1 (5 bases). Germline V CDR1 and CDR2: LGHDT, YNNKEL (reference sequence). Trimming took off 4 bases at V and 5 bases at J, with 14 bases between the two ends. This CDR3 comprises 15 residues. DNA of the CDR3: TGTGCCAGCAGCCTCGGGGGGTCGGGAAATGAAAAACTGTTTTTT. Residues: CASSLGGSGNEKLFF.